This passage covers 29 T cell receptor beta chains from one sample sequenced in a study of blood T cells in healthy people across ages. The use of a sample-barcoded 5' primer and a J-beta primer mix characterized a second PCR of roughly 6 to 11 cycles. TCRdb recomputed calls from the 5' RACE reads with MiXCR, one row per CDR3 protein. The sample has more than 650,000 distinct CDR3 sequences; 53% are singletons. The sequencing input was blood. These receptors all come from an older man in good health.

In regard to this clonotype: The junction differs from germline at one of its ends, possibly a read error. Here the CDR3 reads CASSLEPGQGGTAAFF. CDR3 in DNA: TGCGCCAGCAGCTTGGAACCGGGACAGGGCGGCACTGCAGCTTTCTTT. This chain links TRBV5-1 with TRBJ1-1, with TRBD1 matching over 9 bases. Germline V gene lookup returns CDR1 SGHRS and CDR2 YFSETQ. CDR3 length: 16 residues.

DNA for the CDR3: TGCAGCGTTTCTAACTATGGCTACACCTTC. This sequence encodes CSVSNYGYTF. This sequence joins TRBV29-1 and TRBJ1-2; D call uncertain. Germline V lookup: CDR1 SQVTM, CDR2 ANQGSEA. This CDR3 region has 10 residues. Deletions cut 5 bases from V and 0 bases from J, with 1 base between.

This rearrangement joins TRBV28 to TRBJ2-7; tentatively, D is TRBD1 (5 bases). The CDR3 spans 17 residues. CDR1 is MDHEN and CDR2 is SYDVKM in the germline V gene. Trimming left V 2 bases short and J 1 base short, with 18 bases between. CDR3 sequence reads: CASSLGKGQGWSYEQYF. The CDR3 bases are TGTGCCAGCAGTTTAGGGAAGGGGCAGGGATGGTCCTACGAGCAGTACTTC.

A single count supports this clonotype. CDR3 sequence: CAGTEGREFTGSPLHF. CDR3 nucleotide sequence: TGTGCCGGCACCGAAGGGCGAGAGTTCACGGGATCACCCCTCCACTTT. The V call is TRBV7-9, the J call TRBJ1-6; D is unclear. This CDR3 is built from 16 residues. CDR1 is SEHNR and CDR2 is FQNEAQ in the germline V gene (reference sequence). V was cut by 11 bases and J by 10 bases, with 27 bases left in between.

The chain has TRBV12-3 or TRBV12-4 and TRBJ2-1; TRBD1 aligns across 11 bases. The J call could be wrong; TRBJ2-7 is a better fit for the DNA end. This CDR3 has 15 amino acids. CDR3 DNA: TGTGCCAGCAGGGGGGACAGGGGGTATAACAATGAGCAGTACTTC. It specifies CASRGDRGYNNEQYF.

The chain recombines TRBV12-3 or TRBV12-4 with TRBJ2-1; D unresolved. Matching the DNA end better, TRBJ2-7 makes the J call doubtful. This CDR3 region has 11 residues. In DNA form, the CDR3 reads TGTGCCAGCAGTCCGGATCGTAGGCAGTACTTC. Translated: CASSPDRRQYF.

This clonotype was detected ten times or more. It may be a read error: a sequence one base away is much more abundant. J is TRBJ2-5 and V is TRBV5-1, with 12 bases aligning to TRBD2. V dropped 4 bases and J dropped 11; count of bases not matched to a gene: 15. CDR3 length: 16 amino acids. From germline, CDR1 is SGHRS and CDR2 YFSETQ. Here the CDR3 DNA reads TGCGCCAGCAGCCTGTTCCTAGCGGGAGGGAGTAATGAGCAGTACTTC. Residues: CASSLFLAGGSNEQYF.

This clonotype was observed a few times. The chain links TRBV5-4 to TRBJ2-7, with D tentatively TRBD1 (5 bases). The V gene lost 0 bases and the J gene lost 1 base, with 11 bases spanning the gap. CDR3 length equals 15 residues. The V gene's germline CDR1 is SGHNT and CDR2 YYREEE (reference sequence). In DNA form, the CDR3 reads TGTGCCAGCAGCTTGGGGTCAGGGCCGTCCTACGAGCAGTACTTC. Translating it yields CASSLGSGPSYEQYF.

This clonotype was counted a few times. V gene TRBV20-1 combines with J gene TRBJ2-3; 11 nucleotides line up with TRBD2. Losses at the gene ends were 0 bases for V and 5 bases for J; bases not matched to a gene: 4. This CDR3 has 15 residues. The germline V gene encodes CDR1 DFQATT and CDR2 SNEGSKA (reference sequence). For the CDR3, the DNA is TGCAGTGCTAGAGAGGCTAGCGGGAGGCAAGATACGCAGTATTTT. It is translated as CSAREASGRQDTQYF.

In this sample, this clonotype turned up a few times. The chain uses TRBV29-1 and TRBJ1-2, with 8 bases aligning to TRBD1. Germline CDR1 SQVTM, CDR2 ANQGSEA. The CDR3 has 13 amino acids. The J segment lost 4 bases and the V segment lost 3 bases, leaving 4 bases of the junction unmatched. CDR3 protein: CSVDRGLGYGYTF. In DNA form, the CDR3 reads TGCAGCGTTGACAGGGGGCTAGGCTATGGCTACACCTTC. Full variable domain (missing parts from reference TRBV29-1 and TRBJ1-2): SAVISQKPSRDICQRGTSLTIQCQVDSQVTMMFWYRQQPGQSLTLIATANQGSEATYESGFVIDKFPISRPNLTFSTLTVSNMSPEDSSIYLCSVDRGLGYGYTFGSGTRLTVV.

The chain employs TRBV7-2 and TRBJ1-2; D gene ambiguous. The CDR3 is made up of 11 amino acids. Germline V gives CDR1 SGHTA, CDR2 FQGNSA. V was cut by 3 bases and J by 9 bases, with 8 bases left in between. The CDR3 sequence is CASSFQRRYTF. The CDR3 DNA follows: TGTGCCAGCAGCTTCCAACGGCGCTACACCTTC.

The chain is built from TRBV19 and TRBJ1-2, with D maybe TRBD1 (6 bases). CDR3 length: 15 residues. V was cut by 1 base and J by 1 base, with 10 bases left in between. CDR1 and CDR2 from the germline V gene are LNHDA and SQIVND (reference sequence). The CDR3 loop reads CASSIVRGSNYGYTF. As DNA, the CDR3 is TGTGCCAGTAGTATAGTCAGGGGCAGTAACTATGGCTACACCTTC.

This sequence joins TRBV4-1 and TRBJ2-5; D is ambiguous. This CDR3 has 15 amino acids. V was cut by 4 bases and J by 4 bases, with 16 bases left in between. Per germline, CDR1 MGHRA and CDR2 YSYEKL. CDR3 bases: TGCGCCAGCAGCCCGTCGGTTGGGGTAATAGAGACCCAGTACTTC. Encoded protein: CASSPSVGVIETQYF.

This clonotype has a handful of counts. The chain is built from TRBV7-9 and TRBJ2-7; 9 nucleotides align to TRBD2. This CDR3 has 14 amino acids. V lost 4 bases to trimming and J lost 2 bases; unmatched junction nucleotides: 3. In germline, CDR1 is SEHNR, CDR2 FQNEAQ (reference sequence). CDR3 loop: CASSSSGEAYEQYF. CDR3 nucleotide sequence: TGTGCCAGCAGCTCTAGCGGGGAGGCCTACGAGCAGTACTTC.

This chain links TRBV4-1 with TRBJ2-1; 10 bases map to TRBD2. Germline values: CDR1 MGHRA, CDR2 YSYEKL. The CDR3 runs 15 residues. V lost 4 bases and J lost 4; bases outside the gene matches: 4. The CDR3 DNA reads as TGCGCCAGCAGCCCCCAACTAGCGGGGTACAATGAGCAGTTCTTC. Translating gives CASSPQLAGYNEQFF.

V and J are TRBV9 and TRBJ1-1, with D tentatively TRBD1 (5 bases). The CDR3 extends over 15 amino acids. CDR1 and CDR2 (germline): SGDLS, YYNGEE. Trimming cost V 0 bases and J 5 bases, with 14 bases left between them. The CDR3 DNA reads as TGTGCCAGCAGCGTAGAAGTAGGGGTTTTAACTGAAGCTTTCTTT. Protein: CASSVEVGVLTEAFF.

The count of this clonotype is one. The chain couples TRBV7-3 to TRBJ2-3; 9 bases agree with TRBD2. The J segment lost 1 base and the V segment lost 5 bases, leaving 7 bases of the junction unmatched. Germline CDR1 SGHTA, CDR2 FQGTGA. The length of the CDR3 is 16 residues. CDR3: CASSPGTSPGTDTQYF. Written as DNA, the CDR3 is TGTGCCAGCAGCCCAGGGACTAGCCCGGGCACAGATACGCAGTATTTT.

The rearrangement joins TRBV29-1 to TRBJ2-2; D could derive from TRBD1 or TRBD2 (5 bases each). Germline V gene data show CDR1 as SQVTM and CDR2 as ANQGSEA. Deletions cut 6 bases from V and 6 bases from J, with 14 bases between. The CDR3 consists of 13 residues. Here the CDR3 DNA reads TGCAGCGTCGTCACCGGGGCAGCCGGGGAGCTGTTTTTT. Its translation is CSVVTGAAGELFF.

The chain couples TRBV20-1 to TRBJ2-1; 10 bases align to TRBD2. V was pared by 5 bases and J by 8 bases, with 9 bases of the junction left unmatched. The CDR3 has 14 amino acids. The V gene's germline CDR1 is DFQATT and CDR2 SNEGSKA (reference sequence). The CDR3 region has the DNA TGCAGTGCTGCTAGCGGGAGATCGATCGATGAGCAGTTCTTC. It translates to CSAASGRSIDEQFF.

V is TRBV20-1 and J is TRBJ1-2; TRBD1 aligns across 7 bases. Germline values: CDR1 DFQATT, CDR2 SNEGSKA (reference sequence). The CDR3 consists of 17 residues. V was clipped by 2 bases and J by 4 bases; unmatched bases: 16. CDR3 sequence: CSARTGATRFIGYGYTF. The CDR3 nucleotides are TGCAGTGCTAGAACAGGGGCTACGCGGTTCATTGGCTATGGCTACACCTTC.

This clonotype showed up just a few times. The V gene is TRBV5-1, the J gene TRBJ2-5; a weak D match, TRBD2 (6 bases). Trimming took off 5 bases at V and 2 bases at J, with 16 bases between the two ends. This CDR3 spans 15 amino acids. Germline V lookup: CDR1 SGHRS, CDR2 YFSETQ. Here the CDR3 DNA reads TGCGCCAGCAGGGAGGAGGGACGGATGCAAGAGACCCAGTACTTC. Protein: CASREEGRMQETQYF.

This clonotype was detected a few times. The rearrangement uses TRBV27 and TRBJ2-4, with TRBD1 matching over 7 bases. The CDR3 is 16 amino acids. CDR1 MNHEY and CDR2 SMNVEV come from the germline V gene (reference sequence). After removal of 2 bases from V and 0 bases from J, the junction contained 4 bases not matched to a gene. CDR3 residues: CASSLKQGLAKNIQYF. The CDR3 DNA follows: TGTGCCAGCAGTTTAAAACAGGGGCTAGCCAAAAACATTCAGTACTTC.

The V gene is TRBV6-2 or TRBV6-3, the J gene TRBJ1-1, with D possibly being TRBD1 (6 bases). CDR3 size: 15 residues. Germline V gene sequence: CDR1 MNHEY, CDR2 SVGEGT. The V end lost 7 bases, the J end lost 0 bases, and 15 bases lay between the germline ends. The CDR3 sequence is CASIRGASMNTEAFF. The CDR3 DNA is TGTGCCAGCATCAGGGGCGCCTCCATGAACACTGAAGCTTTCTTT.

This clonotype is a singleton in its sample. One end of the junction fails to match germline, which may point to a read error. The chain is built from TRBV7-7 and TRBJ2-5, with TRBD1 identical over 8 bases. CDR1 and CDR2 from the germline V gene are SSHAT and FNYEAQ (reference sequence). This CDR3 is built from 15 residues. The CDR3 reads CASSFRQGRQETQYF. CDR3 nucleotide sequence: TGTGCTAGCAGCTTCAGACAGGGGAGGCAAGAGACCCAGTACTTC.

This clonotype was counted only a few times. The chain carries TRBV11-1 and TRBJ2-1; 10 nucleotides line up with TRBD2. CDR1 SGHAT and CDR2 FQDESV come from the germline V gene (reference sequence). CDR3 length: 14 amino acids. The ends lost 11 bases at V and 5 bases at J; junction bases unmatched: 9. For the CDR3, the DNA is TGTGCCGGCCACAACCTAGCGGGAGACAATGAGCAGTTCTTC. Translated, it gives CAGHNLAGDNEQFF.

The chain joins TRBV6-5 to TRBJ2-7, with D perhaps given as TRBD1 or TRBD2 (5 bases each). The germline V gene has CDR1 MNHEY and CDR2 SVGAGI. CDR3 length equals 15 residues. The V end was cut by 6 bases, the J end by 2 bases, with 17 bases between. CDR3 region: CASSRIGAGAYEQYF. For the CDR3, the DNA is TGTGCCAGCAGCCGTATCGGGGCTGGGGCCTACGAGCAGTACTTC.

The chain employs TRBV5-1 and TRBJ2-1, with a weak D call TRBD2 (6 bases). V lost 0 bases and J lost 10, with 17 bases in between. The CDR3 runs to 15 residues. CDR1 SGHRS and CDR2 YFSETQ come from the germline V gene. The CDR3 protein is CASSLAVAGGREQFF. The CDR3 nucleotides are TGCGCCAGCAGCTTGGCCGTCGCCGGGGGACGCGAGCAGTTCTTC.

This clonotype was counted between two and nine times. J is TRBJ1-4 and V is TRBV5-1; D may be TRBD1 (5 bases). Germline assignment: CDR1 SGHRS and CDR2 YFSETQ. V was cut by 0 bases and J by 3 bases, with 9 bases left in between. The CDR3 totals 15 residues. The CDR3 region is CASSLEGQANEKLFF. The CDR3 bases are TGCGCCAGCAGCTTGGAGGGGCAGGCTAATGAAAAACTGTTTTTT.

V is TRBV24-1 and J is TRBJ1-5, with a weak D call TRBD1 (6 bases). CDR1 KGHDR and CDR2 SFDVKD come from the germline V gene. Between the trimmed V and J ends, which lost 2 bases and 10 bases, there was a span of 14 bases. The CDR3 contains 14 residues. CDR3 bases: TGTGCCACCAGTGATTCCGGGACATCGGGTCCCCAGCATTTT. Its protein is CATSDSGTSGPQHF.